This T cell receptor (beta chain) was found in a study of preoperative IRX-2 immunotherapy in early breast cancer. This CDR3 comprises 18 residues. Germline V gives CDR1 LNHNV, CDR2 YYDKDF (reference sequence). Trimming pared 0 bases from V and 5 bases from J, leaving 22 bases between. Noted treatment: preoperative locoregional IRX-2 cytokine immunotherapy. Samples came from a phase Ib trial of preoperative locoregional IRX-2 cytokine immunotherapy. Sequenced by immunoSEQ multiplex PCR; TCRdb stores in-frame clones only, minus some. The sample lists roughly 62,000 clones; roughly 95% were seen once. The chain recombines TRBV15 with TRBJ1-2; possibly TRBD1 for D (6 bases). Collection took place from a patient treated with IRX-2 immunotherapy. The sequence was obtained from a human donor with breast cancer. CDR3 nucleotides: TGTGCCACCAGCAGAGATATCCCCGGACAGCCGCAACCTTATGGCTACACCTTC. Translation: CATSRDIPGQPQPYGYTF.